Each of the 25 T cell receptor beta chains below was sequenced from the same sample in a study of blood T cell repertoires in COVID-19. Method: immunoSEQ multiplex PCR; TCRdb's copy keeps in-frame clones and lacks some. The sample carries around 400,000 clones, over 75% recorded once. Sequencing was carried out using peripheral blood. These receptors originate from a woman aged 25 to 39 with COVID-19, enrolled during active disease.

The gene calls are TRBV5-1 and TRBJ2-5; TRBD2 matches at 12 bases. Trimming at V came to 4 bases and at J to 2 bases, leaving 3 bases not matched to a gene. CDR3 length: 15 residues. Germline-derived CDR1 and CDR2 are SGHRS and YFSETQ. CDR3 sequence: CASSPTSGRQETQYF. CDR3 in DNA: TGCGCCAGCAGCCCGACTAGCGGGAGACAAGAGACCCAGTACTTC.

This sequence joins TRBV6-1 and TRBJ2-5, with TRBD2 matching 8 bases. The CDR3 covers 16 residues. Germline V gene data show CDR1 as MNHNS and CDR2 as SASEGT. Trimming cost V 3 bases and J 5 bases; bases outside gene matches: 11. CDR3 sequence: CASSESGLAVSETQYF. The CDR3 coding sequence is TGTGCCAGCAGTGAGTCCGGACTAGCTGTTTCTGAGACCCAGTACTTC.

The rearrangement uses TRBV28 and TRBJ1-5; D perhaps matches TRBD1 (5 bases). The V gene lost 6 bases and the J gene lost 4 bases, with 16 bases spanning the gap. CDR3 length: 15 amino acids. CDR1 is MDHEN, CDR2 SYDVKM, per germline. The CDR3 sequence is CASSHTGISNQPQHF. The CDR3 region has the DNA TGTGCCAGCAGCCATACAGGAATTAGTAATCAGCCCCAGCATTTT.

This chain joins TRBV6-2 or TRBV6-3 and TRBJ1-1, with 8 bases fitting TRBD1. This CDR3 spans 15 amino acids. Trimming cost V 2 bases and J 6 bases; bases outside gene matches: 8. Germline CDR1 is MNHEY and CDR2 is SVGEGT. The CDR3 bases are TGTGCCAGCAGTTACCGGGGTCAGGGGGCGCCTGAAGCTTTCTTT. Translation: CASSYRGQGAPEAFF.

The rearrangement links TRBV18 to TRBJ2-7; D possibly corresponds to TRBD2 (5 bases). Germline assignment: CDR1 KGHSH and CDR2 LQKENI. V was shortened by 2 bases and J by 4 bases, with 15 bases between the two germline ends. The CDR3 has 15 amino acids. The CDR3 DNA is TGTGCCAGCTCACCAGGCGAGACGGCGGGTTACGAGCAGTACTTC. Translated, it gives CASSPGETAGYEQYF.

The J gene is TRBJ2-5, the V gene TRBV2, with 8 bases fitting TRBD1. The CDR3 is 15 amino acids. With 7 bases clipped from V and 5 bases from J, the junction kept 12 bases outside the gene matches. The V gene's germline CDR1 is SNHLY and CDR2 FYNNEI. CDR3 sequence reads: CASNRQGKEDETQYF. CDR3 coding DNA: TGTGCCAGCAACCGACAGGGGAAGGAAGACGAGACCCAGTACTTC.

V is TRBV3-1 (or the pseudogene TRBV3-2) and J is TRBJ2-3; a possible D gene is TRBD1 (6 bases). With 2 bases removed from V and 1 base from J, the gap between germline ends came to 10 bases. The CDR3 runs to 15 residues. Per the germline V gene, CDR1 is LGHDT and CDR2 is YNNKEL (reference sequence). DNA for the CDR3: TGTGCCAGCAGCCAAAGGGGGTCGGGCACAGATACGCAGTATTTT. It specifies CASSQRGSGTDTQYF.

This clone came up once. The chain joins TRBV9 to TRBJ2-3; 9 bases align to TRBD1. The CDR3 consists of 18 residues. Germline V gene data show CDR1 as SGDLS and CDR2 as YYNGEE. Unmatched junction bases numbered 16, after V lost 3 bases and J lost 5 bases. CDR3 DNA sequence: TGTGCCAGCAGCGCAATCCTCGGACAGGGGAGGGCTGAAGATACGCAGTATTTT. Protein product: CASSAILGQGRAEDTQYF. The full variable domain, rest sourced from reference TRBV9 and TRBJ2-3, is DSGVTQTPKHLITATGQRVTLRCSPRSGDLSVYWYQQSLDQGLQFLIQYYNGEERAKGNILERFSAQQFPDLHSELNLSSLELGDSALYFCASSAILGQGRAEDTQYFGPGTRLTVL.

The CDR3 is CATSKREQYF. CDR3 sequence (DNA): TGTGCCACCAGCAAGCGCGAGCAGTACTTC. The chain is built from TRBV15 and TRBJ2-7; D unresolved. In germline, CDR1 is LNHNV, CDR2 YYDKDF (reference sequence). This CDR3 spans 10 amino acids. The ends were cut back, 4 bases at V and 6 bases at J, with 4 bases in the middle.

This chain links TRBV10-3 with TRBJ2-6; 7 nucleotides match TRBD1. The junction had 2 bases not matched to a gene; V was cut back by 10 bases and J by 2 bases. Germline V gene lookup returns CDR1 ENHRY and CDR2 SYGVKD. The CDR3 is 13 residues long. DNA for the CDR3: TGTGCCACCGGGACAGCTGGGGCCAACGTCCTGACTTTC. It specifies CATGTAGANVLTF.

This chain links TRBV6-5 with TRBJ2-1, with TRBD2 matching over 8 bases. CDR3 length equals 15 residues. CDR1 and CDR2 (germline): MNHEY, SVGAGI. V was pared by 6 bases and J by 2 bases, with 6 bases of the junction left unmatched. The CDR3 DNA follows: TGTGCCAGCAGACCGGGACTAGAGACCTACAATGAGCAGTTCTTC. Amino acid sequence: CASRPGLETYNEQFF.

The CDR3 loop reads CASSYSTSGKNEQYF. As DNA, the CDR3 is TGTGCCAGCAGTTACTCGACTAGCGGGAAGAACGAGCAGTACTTC. The V and J genes are TRBV6-6 and TRBJ2-7; TRBD2 aligns across 11 bases. The CDR3 totals 15 residues. The V gene's germline CDR1 is MNHNY and CDR2 SVGAGI (reference sequence). J gave up 5 bases and V 0 bases, and 3 bases lay outside the gene matches.

The chain has TRBV27 and TRBJ2-7; the match to TRBD1 covers 11 bases. J was trimmed by 6 bases and V by 4 bases; bases with no gene match: 5. Germline assignment: CDR1 MNHEY and CDR2 SMNVEV (reference sequence). The CDR3 is made up of 14 amino acids. Here the CDR3 DNA reads TGTGCCAGCAGTTGGACAGGGGGCCATAGCGAGCAGTACTTC. Protein: CASSWTGGHSEQYF.

This chain connects TRBV24-1 to TRBJ2-2; possibly TRBD1 for D (5 bases). There are 16 residues in the CDR3. With 9 bases removed from V and 0 bases from J, the gap between germline ends came to 16 bases. Per the germline V gene, CDR1 is KGHDR and CDR2 is SFDVKD. This chain's CDR3 is CATSPPTAANTGELFF. CDR3 nucleotide sequence: TGTGCCACCTCCCCCCCGACAGCCGCGAACACCGGGGAGCTGTTTTTT.

V usage is TRBV29-1 and J usage is TRBJ1-4, with 7 bases identical to TRBD1. Germline CDR1 SQVTM, CDR2 ANQGSEA. The ends lost 2 bases at V and 3 bases at J; junction bases unmatched: 6. The CDR3 is 15 amino acids. CDR3: CSVEIRQGPNEKLFF. The DNA of the CDR3 is TGCAGCGTTGAAATCAGACAGGGCCCTAATGAAAAACTGTTTTTT.

The chain recombines TRBV3-1 (or the pseudogene TRBV3-2) with TRBJ2-7, with a weak D call TRBD1 (5 bases). V gave up 0 bases and J gave up 6 bases, with 12 bases separating them. The CDR3 loop spans 14 amino acids. Germline V lookup: CDR1 LGHDT, CDR2 YNNKEL (reference sequence). As DNA, the CDR3 is TGTGCCAGCAGCCAAGATCCGTGGGGCCGCGAGCAGTACTTC. Protein sequence: CASSQDPWGREQYF.

The chain combines TRBV5-1 with TRBJ2-7; D possibly corresponds to TRBD1 (5 bases). Germline loops: CDR1 SGHRS, CDR2 YFSETQ. CDR3 length: 14 residues. Trimming removed 4 bases from V and 6 bases from J, with 17 bases in between. CDR3 DNA: TGCGCCAGCAGCCGCGGACAAAGGGCTGGCGAGCAGTACTTC. It yields the protein CASSRGQRAGEQYF.

The chain recombines TRBV30 with TRBJ1-6; 8 nucleotides align to TRBD1. The CDR3 is made up of 14 amino acids. CDR1 is GTSNPN, CDR2 SVGIG, per germline (reference sequence). V lost 2 bases to trimming and J lost 11 bases; unmatched junction nucleotides: 8. The CDR3 nucleotides are TGTGCCTGGAGTACGACAGGGGTAAGGGCACCCCTCCACTTT. Its translation is CAWSTTGVRAPLHF.

The V gene is TRBV7-9, the J gene TRBJ1-6, with D maybe TRBD1 (6 bases). Trimming took off 4 bases at V and 8 bases at J, with 15 bases between the two ends. This CDR3 is 15 amino acids long. Per the germline V gene, CDR1 is SEHNR and CDR2 is FQNEAQ (reference sequence). Written as DNA, the CDR3 is TGTGCCAGCAGCTCCCCTAGGACAGTCGATTCACCCCTCCACTTT. Encoded protein: CASSSPRTVDSPLHF.

The chain employs TRBV5-4 and TRBJ2-3, with a weak D call TRBD1 (6 bases). This CDR3 spans 13 amino acids. V was cut by 4 bases and J by 5 bases, with 11 bases left in between. Per germline, CDR1 SGHNT and CDR2 YYREEE (reference sequence). CDR3 DNA: TGTGCCAGCAGCACTACAGGGAAAGATACGCAGTATTTT. Protein product: CASSTTGKDTQYF.

This sequence joins TRBV5-1 and TRBJ2-3; D might be TRBD1 (6 bases). CDR3 length: 15 residues. The V gene lost 1 base and the J gene lost 1 base, with 10 bases spanning the gap. Germline V gene lookup returns CDR1 SGHRS and CDR2 YFSETQ. CDR3 sequence (DNA): TGCGCCAGCAGCTTGCGAAGACAGGGCACAGATACGCAGTATTTT. Translated, it gives CASSLRRQGTDTQYF.

The gene calls are TRBV5-4 and TRBJ1-4; possible D gene TRBD1, 5 bases. The V and J ends lost 4 bases and 5 bases respectively, with 12 bases between them. Germline V gene data show CDR1 as SGHNT and CDR2 as YYREEE (reference sequence). The CDR3 totals 14 residues. CDR3 in amino acids: CASSLQGLNEKLFF. The CDR3 DNA reads TGTGCCAGCAGCCTGCAGGGACTGAATGAAAAACTGTTTTTT. The full variable domain, rest sourced from reference TRBV5-4 and TRBJ1-4, is ETGVTQSPTHLIKTRGQQVTLRCSSQSGHNTVSWYQQALGQGPQFIFQYYREEENGRGNFPPRFSGLQFPNYSSELNVNALELDDSALYLCASSLQGLNEKLFFGSGTQLSVL.

The chain couples TRBV7-2 to TRBJ2-7; 9 positions agree with TRBD1. Germline-derived CDR1 and CDR2 are SGHTA and FQGNSA. With 1 base clipped from V and 4 bases from J, the junction kept 8 bases outside the gene matches. The CDR3 runs to 16 residues. This CDR3 is CASSLGWGQGGYEQYF. Written as DNA, the CDR3 is TGTGCCAGCAGCTTAGGTTGGGGACAGGGTGGGTACGAGCAGTACTTC.

The chain couples TRBV21-1 to TRBJ2-7; TRBD2 is the table's D call and was not checked against the DNA. TRBV21-1 is a known pseudogene. The CDR3 extends over 17 amino acids. CDR3 coding DNA: TGTGCCAGCAGCAAAGAGGAGACTAGCGGGACCTCCTACGAGCAGTACTTC. Translating it yields CASSKEETSGTSYEQYF.

This chain joins TRBV7-2 and TRBJ1-3; 8 bases are a match to TRBD1. Germline values: CDR1 SGHTA, CDR2 FQGNSA. V trimming: 1 base; J trimming: 3 bases; junction bases outside the gene matches: 8. The CDR3 totals 17 residues. The CDR3 nucleotides read TGTGCCAGCAGCTTAGGGATCAGGGGGCAACGTGGAAACACCATATATTTT. Protein sequence: CASSLGIRGQRGNTIYF.